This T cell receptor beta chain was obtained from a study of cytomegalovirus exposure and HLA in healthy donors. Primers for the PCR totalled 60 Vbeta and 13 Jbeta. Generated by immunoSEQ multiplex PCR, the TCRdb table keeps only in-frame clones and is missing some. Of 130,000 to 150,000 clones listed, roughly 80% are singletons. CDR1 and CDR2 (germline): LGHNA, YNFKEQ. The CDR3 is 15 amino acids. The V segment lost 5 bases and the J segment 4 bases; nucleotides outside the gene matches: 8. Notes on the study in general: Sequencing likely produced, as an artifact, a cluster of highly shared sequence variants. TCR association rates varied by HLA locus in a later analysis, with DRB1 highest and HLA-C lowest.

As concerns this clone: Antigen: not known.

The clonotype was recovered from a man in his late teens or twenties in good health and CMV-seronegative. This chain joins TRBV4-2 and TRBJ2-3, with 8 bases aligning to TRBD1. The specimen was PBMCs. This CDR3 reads CASSSDRGWADTQYF. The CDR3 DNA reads TGTGCCAGCAGCTCTGACAGGGGATGGGCAGATACGCAGTATTTT.